One and the same sample provided the 23 T cell receptor beta chains below, sequenced in a study of identical twins (dated by TCRdb to the mid-2010s). The library came from 5' RACE. The sequencer listed for this sample is Illumina HiSeq 2000. TCRdb reworked the public reads: Q25 trimming with fastp, MiXCR clone assembly, productive beta chains retained. Under each unique CDR3 protein, matching rows form one entry showing the most common genes and DNA. In all, the sample holds fewer than 250,000 distinct CDR3 sequences, and approximately 9% of those were seen once. The leading ten clones occupy 5% to 6.5% of the sample. The sequenced material came from memory (CD45RO+) T cells sorted from blood. The cell subset or site label, as the study defines it: CD45RO+ enriched T cells. The receptors were gathered from a woman between 18 and 30 years old in good health.

This clonotype was seen a handful of times. The rearrangement uses TRBV6-5 and TRBJ1-1; D may be TRBD1 (5 bases). Germline V gene data show CDR1 as MNHEY and CDR2 as SVGAGI. This CDR3 comprises 13 residues. V lost 7 bases to trimming and J lost 5 bases, with 14 bases between them. CDR3 amino acids: CASINLWGTEAFF. The CDR3 nucleotides read TGTGCCAGCATTAACCTGTGGGGGACTGAAGCTTTCTTT.

The chain is built from TRBV6-1 and TRBJ1-2; D may be TRBD1 (6 bases). This CDR3 contains 14 residues. V lost 5 bases to trimming and J lost 4 bases, with 14 bases between them. The germline V gene encodes CDR1 MNHNS and CDR2 SASEGT. CDR3 residues: CASSKPGVGYGYTF. CDR3 coding DNA: TGTGCCAGCAGTAAACCAGGGGTGGGCTATGGCTACACCTTC.

This clonotype has more than one count but fewer than ten. This chain joins TRBV9 and TRBJ2-2; no clear D gene. Germline CDR1 and CDR2: SGDLS and YYNGEE. The CDR3 length is 13 residues. V gave up 7 bases and J gave up 5 bases, with 12 bases separating them. CDR3 in amino acids: CASAQMGTGELFF. DNA of the CDR3: TGTGCCAGCGCCCAAATGGGGACCGGGGAGCTGTTTTTT. Full variable domain (rest looked up from reference TRBV9 and TRBJ2-2): DSGVTQTPKHLITATGQRVTLRCSPRSGDLSVYWYQQSLDQGLQFLIQYYNGEERAKGNILERFSAQQFPDLHSELNLSSLELGDSALYFCASAQMGTGELFFGEGSRLTVL.

This clonotype was seen many times. The rearrangement joins TRBV20-1 to TRBJ2-1; TRBD2 matches at 9 bases. CDR1 DFQATT and CDR2 SNEGSKA come from the germline V gene (reference sequence). The CDR3 totals 13 residues. V was pared by 1 base and J by 9 bases, with 4 bases of the junction left unmatched. CDR3 nucleotides: TGCAGTGCTAGAGGGCTAGCGGGAACTGAGCAGTTCTTC. This translates into CSARGLAGTEQFF.

There are a few counts of this clonotype. The rearrangement uses TRBV21-1 and TRBJ2-2; the D segment call TRBD1 is taken from the table without a DNA check. TRBV21-1 is a listed pseudogene. There are 16 residues in the CDR3. The CDR3 DNA follows: TGTGCCAGCAGCAAAGAGCGGGGACATCACACCGGGGAGCTGTTTTTT. It is translated as CASSKERGHHTGELFF.

Only a few counts were recorded for this clonotype. DNA for the CDR3: TGTGCCAGCACCCATTTGAACACCGGGGAGCTGTTTTTT. Residues: CASTHLNTGELFF. This chain joins TRBV12-3 or TRBV12-4 and TRBJ2-2; no clear D. The germline V and J ends were trimmed by 7 bases and 1 base, with 7 bases remaining between them. CDR3 length: 13 amino acids.

This clonotype occurred many times. The rearrangement uses TRBV5-5 and TRBJ2-1; possibly TRBD1 or TRBD2 for D (5 bases each). CDR1 is SGHKS, CDR2 YYEKEE, per germline (reference sequence). This CDR3 has 15 amino acids. V shed 1 base and J shed 8 bases, with 16 bases lying between them. As DNA, the CDR3 is TGTGCCAGCAGCTTGTATGTGTTGTCGGGGCATGAGCAGTTCTTC. It specifies CASSLYVLSGHEQFF.

This clonotype was detected a few times. The rearrangement links TRBV3-1 to TRBJ1-2, with D possibly matching TRBD1 (5 bases). V lost 1 base and J 7 bases, leaving 10 bases between the germline ends. This CDR3 is 13 amino acids long. The germline gives CDR1 LGHDT, CDR2 YNNKEL (reference sequence). CDR3 in DNA: TGTGCCAGCAGCCAAGCGACAGCAGGTGGCTACACCTTC. It encodes CASSQATAGGYTF.

This clonotype showed up just once. A much larger clone sits a single nucleotide away, making a read error possible. J is TRBJ2-4 and V is TRBV10-3; 11 positions match TRBD2. The germline V gene has CDR1 ENHRY and CDR2 SYGVKD. The J segment lost 6 bases and the V segment lost 11 bases, leaving 6 bases of the junction unmatched. CDR3 length: 13 residues. The CDR3 reads CAVELAGANIQYF. In DNA form, the CDR3 reads TGTGCCGTCGAACTAGCGGGGGCAAACATTCAGTACTTC.

This clonotype was observed a handful of times. The CDR3 spells CASKGLESGGNQPQHF. Here the CDR3 DNA reads TGCGCCAGCAAAGGCCTTGAATCCGGAGGCAATCAGCCCCAGCATTTT. The V call is TRBV10-1, the J call TRBJ1-5; D gene unclear. V shed 7 bases and J shed 2 bases, with 18 bases lying between them. Germline CDR1 is WNHNN and CDR2 is SYGVQD (reference sequence). The CDR3 has 16 amino acids.

The chain has TRBV9 and TRBJ2-7; D gene uncertain. Germline V CDR1 and CDR2: SGDLS, YYNGEE. This CDR3 spans 13 amino acids. V was clipped by 0 bases and J by 4 bases, with 8 bases between them. The CDR3 sequence is CASSVEVGYEQYF. DNA of the CDR3: TGTGCCAGCAGCGTAGAAGTGGGGTACGAGCAGTACTTC.

This clonotype was observed many times. The V call is TRBV20-1, the J call TRBJ1-3, with D perhaps TRBD1 (5 bases). Trimming pared 7 bases from V and 0 bases from J, leaving 13 bases between. The length of the CDR3 is 14 residues. Looked up from germline, CDR1 is DFQATT and CDR2 is SNEGSKA (reference sequence). For the CDR3, the DNA is TGCAGTGTTCCGGGGGGGGACTCTGGAAACACCATATATTTT. This codes for CSVPGGDSGNTIYF.

This clonotype has a handful of counts. The chain combines TRBV9 with TRBJ2-4, with 8 bases matching TRBD2. V trimming: 0 bases; J trimming: 7 bases; junction bases outside the gene matches: 0. This CDR3 comprises 13 residues. CDR1 SGDLS and CDR2 YYNGEE come from the germline V gene. The CDR3 region is CASSVGTSNIQYF. The CDR3 nucleotides read TGTGCCAGCAGCGTAGGGACTAGCAACATTCAGTACTTC.

Ten or more counts support this clonotype. This sequence joins TRBV20-1 and TRBJ2-1; D gene unclear. The CDR3 is 14 amino acids. V lost 0 bases and J 7 bases, leaving 13 bases between the germline ends. The germline CDR1 and CDR2 sequences are DFQATT and SNEGSKA (reference sequence). CDR3 nucleotides: TGCAGTGCTAGAGAAATTGCGACGTTGAATGAGCAGTTCTTC. Encoded protein: CSAREIATLNEQFF.

The chain links TRBV6-2 or TRBV6-3 to TRBJ2-7; D may be TRBD2 (5 bases). The CDR3 consists of 14 residues. CDR1 and CDR2 from the germline V gene are MNHEY and SVGEGT. V gave up 7 bases and J gave up 6 bases, with 19 bases separating them. CDR3 sequence: CASTSLERTGEQYF. The CDR3 DNA follows: TGTGCCAGCACCTCCCTTGAGCGGACGGGCGAGCAGTACTTC.

This clonotype was seen a handful of times. This chain connects TRBV30 to TRBJ2-1; the D gene could be TRBD1 or TRBD2 (5 bases each). This CDR3 is 12 amino acids long. Germline V gene sequence: CDR1 GTSNPN, CDR2 SVGIG (reference sequence). Trimming cost V 6 bases and J 10 bases, with 16 bases left between them. In DNA form, the CDR3 reads TGTGCCTGTTTACCGGGGCCGGGGGAGCAGTTCTTC. It specifies CACLPGPGEQFF.

V is TRBV7-2 and J is TRBJ2-3; 10 bases are a match to TRBD2. There are 16 residues in the CDR3. Germline CDR1 is SGHTA and CDR2 is FQGNSA. V trimming: 5 bases; J trimming: 3 bases; junction bases outside the gene matches: 8. The CDR3 is CASSQRLAGVTDTQYF. CDR3 DNA sequence: TGTGCCAGCAGCCAACGGCTAGCGGGGGTAACAGATACGCAGTATTTT.

The genes are TRBV20-1 and TRBJ2-5, with 8 bases that match TRBD2. This CDR3 region has 14 residues. The V segment lost 6 bases and the J segment 3 bases; nucleotides outside the gene matches: 9. The V gene's germline CDR1 is DFQATT and CDR2 SNEGSKA (reference sequence). CDR3 sequence reads: CSAMPGTRKETQYF. The CDR3 DNA follows: TGCAGTGCCATGCCCGGGACTAGAAAAGAGACCCAGTACTTC.

At least ten counts were recorded for this clonotype. V is TRBV6-1 and J is TRBJ1-2; D perhaps matches TRBD1 (5 bases). Germline CDR1 MNHNS, CDR2 SASEGT. This CDR3 is 14 amino acids long. V was cut by 6 bases and J by 2 bases, with 13 bases left in between. The CDR3, as DNA: TGTGCCAGCAGCGTCAGGGACGGGAACTATGGCTACACCTTC. It yields the protein CASSVRDGNYGYTF.

V usage is TRBV9 and J usage is TRBJ2-2; 7 bases align to TRBD2. V lost 3 bases and J lost 4; bases outside the gene matches: 6. The CDR3 is made up of 15 amino acids. Germline V gene data show CDR1 as SGDLS and CDR2 as YYNGEE. CDR3 in DNA: TGTGCCAGCAGCGGCCAGGGAGGGTCCACCGGGGAGCTGTTTTTT. Its translation is CASSGQGGSTGELFF.

The V call is TRBV5-1, the J call TRBJ2-2; perhaps TRBD2 as D (5 bases). The CDR3 sequence is 16 residues long. CDR1 and CDR2 from the germline V gene are SGHRS and YFSETQ. V was pared by 2 bases and J by 1 base, with 12 bases between. The CDR3 region has the DNA TGCGCCAGCAGCTTTCGGCTAGGAGGGAACACCGGGGAGCTGTTTTTT. It codes for CASSFRLGGNTGELFF.

The J gene is TRBJ2-7, the V gene TRBV6-1; D is unclear. The CDR3 contains 14 residues. Germline CDR1 is MNHNS and CDR2 is SASEGT. Deletions cut 5 bases from V and 4 bases from J, with 15 bases between. CDR3 sequence: CASSPEAGRYEQYF. The CDR3 nucleotides read TGTGCCAGCAGTCCCGAGGCCGGTCGATACGAGCAGTACTTC.

This clonotype was counted a few times. The gene calls are TRBV12-5 and TRBJ2-2; 9 bases are a match to TRBD1. Germline V gene sequence: CDR1 LGHNT, CDR2 FRNRAP. V dropped 6 bases and J dropped 7; count of bases not matched to a gene: 9. The length of the CDR3 is 15 residues. CDR3 amino acids: CASGLRDRVGGELFF. CDR3 DNA: TGTGCTAGTGGGCTCCGGGACAGGGTCGGCGGGGAGCTGTTTTTT. The full variable domain, completed using reference TRBV12-5 and TRBJ2-2, is DARVTQTPRHKVTEMGQEVTMRCQPILGHNTVFWYRQTMMQGLELLAYFRNRAPLDDSGMPKDRFSAEMPDATLATLKIQPSEPRDSAVYFCASGLRDRVGGELFFGEGSRLTVL.